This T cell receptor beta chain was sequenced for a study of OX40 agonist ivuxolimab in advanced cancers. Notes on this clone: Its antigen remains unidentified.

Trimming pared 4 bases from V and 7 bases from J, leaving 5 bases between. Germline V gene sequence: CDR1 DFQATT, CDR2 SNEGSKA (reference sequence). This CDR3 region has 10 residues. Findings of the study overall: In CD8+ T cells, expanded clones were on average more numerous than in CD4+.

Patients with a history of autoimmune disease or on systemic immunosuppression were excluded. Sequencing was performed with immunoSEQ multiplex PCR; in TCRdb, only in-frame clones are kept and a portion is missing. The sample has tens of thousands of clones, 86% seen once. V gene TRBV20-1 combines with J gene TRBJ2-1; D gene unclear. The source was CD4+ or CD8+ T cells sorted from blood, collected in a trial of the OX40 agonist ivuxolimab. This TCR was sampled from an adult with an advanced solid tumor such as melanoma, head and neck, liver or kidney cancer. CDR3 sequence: CSAIGNEQFF. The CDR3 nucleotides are TGCAGTGCTATCGGTAATGAGCAGTTCTTC.